Each of the 26 T cell receptor beta chains below was sequenced from the same sample in a study of response to subunit inactivated influenza vaccine. MiXCR was run by TCRdb on the RT-PCR reads, yielding one entry per CDR3 protein. The sample lists roughly 570,000 distinct CDR3 sequences, 11% to 15% seen once, with around 10% in the top ten. The sequencing used PBMCs from blood, collected 11 to 12 days after vaccination. The receptors were sampled from a man in his forties or fifties who received an inactivated influenza vaccine.

The sample holds a few counts of this clonotype. V and J are TRBV10-3 and TRBJ2-3, with D possibly matching TRBD1 (5 bases). Per germline, CDR1 ENHRY and CDR2 SYGVKD. There are 18 residues in the CDR3. V dropped 5 bases and J dropped 0 bases, with 21 bases sitting between them. CDR3 in amino acids: CAISWTDPGPISTDTQYF. The CDR3 DNA reads as TGTGCCATCAGTTGGACGGATCCAGGGCCAATTAGCACAGATACGCAGTATTTT.

This clonotype was counted between two and nine times. The chain uses TRBV20-1 and TRBJ2-1; 15 positions agree with TRBD2. The CDR3 extends over 15 amino acids. CDR1 and CDR2 from the germline V gene are DFQATT and SNEGSKA (reference sequence). V gave up 5 bases and J gave up 4 bases; unmatched junction bases: 3. The CDR3 loop reads CSAGLAGGLYNEQFF. The CDR3 DNA is TGCAGTGCTGGACTAGCGGGGGGGCTTTACAATGAGCAGTTCTTC.

The CDR3, as DNA: TGTGCCAGCAGCCAACTTGGGCAGGGGAATCAGCCCCAGCATTTT. Its protein is CASSQLGQGNQPQHF. The chain is built from TRBV4-2 and TRBJ1-5; weak D call: TRBD1 (6 bases). Trimming pared 2 bases from V and 4 bases from J, leaving 12 bases between. There are 15 residues in the CDR3. Germline V gives CDR1 LGHNA, CDR2 YNFKEQ.

The chain couples TRBV25-1 to TRBJ1-2; a possible D gene is TRBD1 (5 bases). Germline V gene sequence: CDR1 MGHDK, CDR2 SYGVNS. V dropped 7 bases and J dropped 5 bases, with 14 bases sitting between them. The CDR3 is 13 residues long. The CDR3, as DNA: TGTGCCAGCACCGGGGGGTCCCGATATGGCTACACCTTC. Its protein product is CASTGGSRYGYTF.

This clonotype was recorded many times. The V call is TRBV9, the J call TRBJ2-7; D is possibly TRBD1 (5 bases). This CDR3 spans 13 amino acids. V dropped 4 bases and J dropped 4 bases, with 12 bases sitting between them. Germline V CDR1 and CDR2: SGDLS, YYNGEE. The CDR3 reads CASSPGGAYEQYF. The CDR3 coding sequence is TGTGCCAGCAGCCCTGGTGGGGCATACGAGCAGTACTTC.

A few counts support this clonotype. This chain's CDR3 is CSAVASGRYNEQFF. CDR3 coding DNA: TGCAGTGCTGTGGCTAGCGGGAGATACAATGAGCAGTTCTTC. V usage is TRBV20-1 and J usage is TRBJ2-1, with TRBD2 matching over 10 bases. CDR3 length: 14 amino acids. Germline CDR1 reads DFQATT; CDR2 reads SNEGSKA (reference sequence). J gave up 4 bases and V 5 bases, and 5 bases lay outside the gene matches.

V and J are TRBV7-9 and TRBJ2-4; 8 positions match TRBD2. The germline V gene has CDR1 SEHNR and CDR2 FQNEAQ (reference sequence). The CDR3 spans 17 residues. With V trimmed by 4 bases and J by 1 base, 9 bases remained unmatched. CDR3 residues: CASSSTGGQGAKNIQYF. CDR3 nucleotide sequence: TGTGCCAGCAGCTCGACGGGGGGGCAGGGGGCCAAAAACATTCAGTACTTC.

The chain links TRBV4-1 to TRBJ1-3; D not resolved. V lost 4 bases to trimming and J lost 3 bases, with 10 bases between them. This CDR3 is 14 amino acids long. Germline V gives CDR1 MGHRA, CDR2 YSYEKL. The chain's CDR3 is CASSRQINGNTIYF. CDR3 coding DNA: TGCGCCAGCAGCCGGCAGATAAATGGAAACACCATATATTTT.

This chain uses TRBV10-1 with TRBJ2-1, with D uncertain. V was pared by 0 bases and J by 10 bases, with 10 bases between. Looked up from germline, CDR1 is WNHNN and CDR2 is SYGVQD (reference sequence). CDR3 length equals 13 residues. The CDR3 sequence is CASSESYVGEQFF. CDR3 nucleotides: TGCGCCAGCAGTGAGTCGTATGTAGGAGAGCAGTTCTTC.

This clonotype showed up just a few times. The V call is TRBV20-1, the J call TRBJ2-3; 10 nucleotides agree with TRBD2. Germline assignment: CDR1 DFQATT and CDR2 SNEGSKA (reference sequence). The length of the CDR3 is 17 residues. The V gene end was trimmed by 0 bases and the J gene end by 4 bases; junction bases not matched to a gene: 10. As DNA, the CDR3 is TGCAGTGCTAGAGATCTCGCTAGCGGGAGTATTGCAGATACGCAGTATTTT. It translates to CSARDLASGSIADTQYF.

J is TRBJ2-1 and V is TRBV11-2; possible D gene TRBD2, 5 bases. Trimming took off 1 base at V and 4 bases at J, with 11 bases between the two ends. Germline V gene data show CDR1 as SGHAT and CDR2 as FQNNGV. The length of the CDR3 is 15 residues. This CDR3 reads CASSLAIGGYNEQFF. The DNA for the CDR3 is TGTGCCAGCAGCTTAGCCATTGGCGGGTACAATGAGCAGTTCTTC.

This clonotype has more than one count but fewer than ten. J is TRBJ1-1 and V is TRBV3-1, with unresolved D. The CDR3 runs 13 residues. Germline V CDR1 and CDR2: LGHDT, YNNKEL (reference sequence). V was shortened by 2 bases and J by 10 bases, with 14 bases between the two germline ends. The CDR3 here is CASSQSRPDGAFF. The DNA of the CDR3 is TGTGCCAGCAGCCAATCACGGCCAGACGGAGCTTTCTTT. The full variable domain, with the rest looked up from reference TRBV3-1 and TRBJ1-1, is DTAVSQTPKYLVTQMGNDKSIKCEQNLGHDTMYWYKQDSKKFLKIMFSYNNKELIINETVPNRFSPKSPDKAHLNLHINSLELGDSAVYFCASSQSRPDGAFFGQGTRLTVV.

This clonotype has only a few counts. The germline gene is not matched at one end of the junction; a read error may be the cause. CDR3 in amino acids: CASSMRSSGNPYEQYF. The CDR3 nucleotides read TGTGCCAGTAGTATGAGGTCCTCCGGGAATCCCTATGAGCAGTACTTC. The chain joins TRBV19 to TRBJ2-7, with a tentative D call TRBD2 (5 bases). The V gene's germline CDR1 is LNHDA and CDR2 SQIVND (reference sequence). The CDR3 consists of 16 residues.

This clonotype has only a few counts. The chain combines TRBV24-1 with TRBJ2-3, with TRBD2 matching 8 bases. Germline CDR1 is KGHDR and CDR2 is SFDVKD. The V gene end was trimmed by 6 bases and the J gene end by 5 bases; junction bases not matched to a gene: 9. The CDR3 has 15 residues. For the CDR3, the DNA is TGTGCCACCAGTCAGCCGGGGGGGATTCGAGATACGCAGTATTTT. It translates to CATSQPGGIRDTQYF.

This clonotype was seen a handful of times. The V and J genes are TRBV6-1 and TRBJ2-1, with TRBD2 matching 12 bases. V lost 6 bases to trimming and J lost 6 bases; unmatched junction nucleotides: 9. This CDR3 comprises 16 residues. The V gene's germline CDR1 is MNHNS and CDR2 SASEGT. CDR3: CASSRQASGRANEQFF. The CDR3 nucleotides read TGTGCCAGCAGCCGCCAGGCTAGCGGGAGGGCCAATGAGCAGTTCTTC.

The sample holds a few counts of this clonotype. CDR3 nucleotide sequence: TGTGCCAGCAGCTTACCCCGGACAGGGGGCACATACAATGAGCAGTTCTTC. Translation gives CASSLPRTGGTYNEQFF. The chain employs TRBV7-8 and TRBJ2-1, with 11 positions matching TRBD1. Germline loops: CDR1 SGHVS, CDR2 FQNEAQ. The length of the CDR3 is 17 residues. With 2 bases clipped from V and 4 bases from J, the junction kept 7 bases outside the gene matches.

This clonotype occurred a few times. The CDR3 DNA is TGTGCCAGCAGCTGGGGGGGACTGCCCCTTGGTGATACGCAGTATTTT. This encodes CASSWGGLPLGDTQYF. The chain recombines TRBV7-2 with TRBJ2-3; 7 bases line up with TRBD2. Germline V gene sequence: CDR1 SGHTA, CDR2 FQGNSA. The CDR3 runs 16 residues. Germline trimming cut 4 bases from V and 6 bases from J; bases unmatched to any gene: 13. Combining the CDR3 with reference TRBV7-2 and TRBJ2-3 gives the whole variable domain GAGVSQSPSNKVTEKGKDVELRCDPISGHTALYWYRQSLGQGLEFLIYFQGNSAPDKSGLPSDRFSAERTGGSVSTLTIQRTQQEDSAVYLCASSWGGLPLGDTQYFGPGTRLTVL.

On this clonotype: One junction end disagrees with the germline gene, perhaps due to a read error. This chain joins TRBV2 and TRBJ2-6; 12 bases agree with TRBD1. Germline-derived CDR1 and CDR2 are SNHLY and FYNNEI. CDR3 length equals 18 residues. The CDR3 DNA follows: TGTGCCAGCAGATCCCCCGGGACAGGGGGCTCTGGGGCCAACGTCCTGTCTTTC. Residues: CASRSPGTGGSGANVLSF.

The chain links TRBV12-3 or TRBV12-4 to TRBJ2-2, with a tentative D call TRBD2 (6 bases). The V end was cut by 9 bases, the J end by 1 base, with 12 bases between. The CDR3 runs 14 residues. The CDR3 DNA is TGTGCCAGTGACTGGACTAAGAACACCGGGGAGCTGTTTTTT. It translates to CASDWTKNTGELFF.

This clonotype was found a few times. The V gene is TRBV12-3 or TRBV12-4, the J gene TRBJ2-7, with 9 bases matching TRBD1. This CDR3 is 15 amino acids long. Losses at the gene ends were 6 bases for V and 4 bases for J; bases not matched to a gene: 10. The CDR3 DNA reads as TGTGCCAGCAGCCAAACAGGGGGCTCCTTTTACGAGCAGTACTTC. Translation gives CASSQTGGSFYEQYF.

The J gene is TRBJ2-1, the V gene TRBV4-2; D is ambiguous. The germline V and J ends were trimmed by 1 base and 6 bases, with 19 bases remaining between them. This CDR3 has 17 amino acids. From germline, CDR1 is LGHNA and CDR2 YNFKEQ. Here the CDR3 reads CASSQVPLTALVNEQFF. CDR3 DNA sequence: TGTGCCAGCAGCCAAGTTCCCCTCACAGCCTTGGTCAATGAGCAGTTCTTC.

This clonotype was observed many times. CDR3 amino acids: CSVESQRDGELFF. CDR3 DNA: TGCAGCGTTGAGTCTCAGCGAGACGGGGAGCTGTTTTTT. The chain combines TRBV29-1 with TRBJ2-2; D ambiguous. The CDR3 contains 13 residues. CDR1 is SQVTM, CDR2 ANQGSEA, per germline. V lost 3 bases and J 7 bases, leaving 12 bases between the germline ends.

The sample holds many counts of this clonotype. V and J are TRBV20-1 and TRBJ2-1, with D unresolved. The V gene lost 6 bases and the J gene lost 6 bases, with 24 bases spanning the gap. The CDR3 length is 16 residues. CDR1 is DFQATT and CDR2 is SNEGSKA in the germline V gene (reference sequence). The CDR3 bases are TGCAGTGCCGTCCCGGTGAGGCGGATAACACCCAATGAGCAGTTCTTC. This codes for CSAVPVRRITPNEQFF.

The CDR3 DNA sequence: TGCGCCAGCAGCCAAGATTCTCTATTTACAGGGGGCGGAACCGGGGAGCTGTTTTTT. The encoded protein is CASSQDSLFTGGGTGELFF. V usage is TRBV4-3 and J usage is TRBJ2-2, with 9 bases that match TRBD1. The CDR3 spans 19 residues. Trimming cost V 0 bases and J 5 bases; bases outside gene matches: 13. CDR1 is LGHNA and CDR2 is YSLEER in the germline V gene.

The V call is TRBV14, the J call TRBJ2-5, with TRBD2 identical over 8 bases. The V segment lost 6 bases and the J segment 3 bases; nucleotides outside the gene matches: 6. The CDR3 totals 14 residues. Germline CDR1 is SGHDN and CDR2 is FVKESK. The chain's CDR3 is CASSRAGAEETQYF. DNA of the CDR3: TGTGCCAGCAGTCGAGCGGGGGCGGAAGAGACCCAGTACTTC.

The rearrangement links TRBV5-1 to TRBJ2-3, with TRBD1 identical over 8 bases. The CDR3 length is 15 residues. The trim removed 5 bases at V and 3 bases at J, leaving 8 bases unmatched. The germline CDR1 and CDR2 sequences are SGHRS and YFSETQ. The CDR3 nucleotides read TGCGCCAGCAGGGTGCAGGGGGCGCTAACAGATACGCAGTATTTT. Its translation is CASRVQGALTDTQYF.